This is a list of T cell receptor beta chains from one sample in a study of spatial heterogeneity in lung cancer. A single record per CDR3 protein comes from TCRdb applying MiXCR to the 5' RACE reads. The data contain roughly 15,000 distinct CDR3 sequences, 15% to 20% of them singletons. The sequencing here drew on PBMCs, taken at follow-up. These receptors all stem from a male donor with early-stage non-small cell lung cancer. The CDR3 runs from the conserved cysteine through the conserved F or W. A D gene is named only where the DNA matches it firmly. Size is omitted from some rows. Given values are once, few, many or a class for expanded clones.

-,TRBV7-9,few,TRBJ2-5,TGTGCCAGCAGCCCTGGGATTGTGTTGGATGAGACCCAGTACTTC,CASSPGIVLDETQYF
-,TRBV4-3,-,TRBJ2-3,TGCGCCAGCAGCCAAGACAGGTTCACAGATACGCAGTATTTT,CASSQDRFTDTQYF
-,TRBV20-1,many,TRBJ2-7,TGCAGTGCTAGTAGCAGCGGGTACTCCTACGAGCAGTACTTC,CSASSSGYSYEQYF
-,TRBV29-1,few,TRBJ2-7,TGCAGCGTTGAAAAGTCAGGGGACGAGCAGTACTTC,CSVEKSGDEQYF
-,TRBV10-3,-,TRBJ2-7,TGTGCCATCAGTGAGTCTGGTCAGCGGCAGTACTTC,CAISESGQRQYF
TRBD2,TRBV10-1,-,TRBJ2-3,TGCGCCAGCAGTGAGACAACTAGCGGCGGCACAGATACGCAGTATTTT,CASSETTSGGTDTQYF
TRBD1,TRBV13,many,TRBJ1-1,TGTGCCAGCAGCGACAGAGACAGGGGCACTGAAGCTTTCTTT,CASSDRDRGTEAFF
TRBD1,TRBV18,few,TRBJ1-5,TGTGCCAGCTCACATAGCACAGGGGAAGTTCATCAGCCCCAGCATTTT,CASSHSTGEVHQPQHF
TRBD1,TRBV7-2,few,TRBJ2-3,TGTGCCAGCAGCTTTCTCGGACAGGGGGCTGGGGCGCAGTATTTT,CASSFLGQGAGAQYF
-,TRBV9,-,TRBJ2-3,TGTGCCAGCAGCCGGCTCAGTTTGGGCACAGATACGCAGTATTTT,CASSRLSLGTDTQYF
TRBD2,TRBV20-1,-,TRBJ2-7,TGCAGTGCCACTCCTCTGACTAGCGGGGCCCCCTACGAGCAGTACTTC,CSATPLTSGAPYEQYF
-,TRBV5-6,-,TRBJ1-1,TGTGCCAGCAGCCCCGATCCCGTAAGGGGCTTCACTGAAGCTTTCTTT,CASSPDPVRGFTEAFF
-,TRBV28,many,TRBJ1-3,TGTGCCAGCAGCCCAGGGACATTTGGCTCTGGAAACACCATATATTTT,CASSPGTFGSGNTIYF
-,TRBV20-1,-,TRBJ2-1,TGCAGTGCTAGAGGTCCTGAAGGGGGTAGACAGTTCTTC,CSARGPEGGRQFF